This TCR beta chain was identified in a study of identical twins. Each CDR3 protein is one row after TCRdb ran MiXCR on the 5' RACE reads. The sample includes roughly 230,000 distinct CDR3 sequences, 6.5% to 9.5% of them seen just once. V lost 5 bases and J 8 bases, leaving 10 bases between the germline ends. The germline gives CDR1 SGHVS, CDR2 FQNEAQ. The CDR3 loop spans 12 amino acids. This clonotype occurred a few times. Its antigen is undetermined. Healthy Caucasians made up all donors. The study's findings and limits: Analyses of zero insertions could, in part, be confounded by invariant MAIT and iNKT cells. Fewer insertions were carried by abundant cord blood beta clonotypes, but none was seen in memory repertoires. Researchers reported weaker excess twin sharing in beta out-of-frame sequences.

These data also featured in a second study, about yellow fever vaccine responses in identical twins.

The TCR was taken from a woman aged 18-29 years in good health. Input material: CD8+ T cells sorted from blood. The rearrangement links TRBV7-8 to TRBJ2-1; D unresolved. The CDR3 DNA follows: TGTGCCAGCAGCATAGAGATCGATGAGCAGTTCTTC. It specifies CASSIEIDEQFF.